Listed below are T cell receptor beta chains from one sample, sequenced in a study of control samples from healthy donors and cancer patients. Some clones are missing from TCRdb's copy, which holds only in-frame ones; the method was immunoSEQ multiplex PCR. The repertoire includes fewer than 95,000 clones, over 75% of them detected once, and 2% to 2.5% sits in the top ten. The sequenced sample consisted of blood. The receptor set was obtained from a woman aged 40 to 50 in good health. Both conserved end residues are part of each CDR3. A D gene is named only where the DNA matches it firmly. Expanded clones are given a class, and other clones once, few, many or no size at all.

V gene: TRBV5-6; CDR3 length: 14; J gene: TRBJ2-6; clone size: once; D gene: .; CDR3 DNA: TGTGCCAGCAGCTTGGCAAGGGGGGCCAACGTCCTGACTTTC; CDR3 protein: CASSLARGANVLTF
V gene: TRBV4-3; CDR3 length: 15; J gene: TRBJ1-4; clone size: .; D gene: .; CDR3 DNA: TGCGCCAGCAGCCAACGAGAGGGATTAGGTGAAAAACTGTTTTTT; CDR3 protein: CASSQREGLGEKLFF
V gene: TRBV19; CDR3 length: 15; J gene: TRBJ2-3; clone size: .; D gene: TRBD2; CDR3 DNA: TGTGCCAGTAGCAACAGCGGGGGGGTCCCAGATACGCAGTATTTT; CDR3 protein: CASSNSGGVPDTQYF
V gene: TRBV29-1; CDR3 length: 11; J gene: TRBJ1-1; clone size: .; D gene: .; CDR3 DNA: TGCAGCGTGGCGTCGCACACTGAAGCTTTCTTT; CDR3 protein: CSVASHTEAFF
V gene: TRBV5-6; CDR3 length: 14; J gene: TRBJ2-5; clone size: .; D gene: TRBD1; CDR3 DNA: TGTGCCAGCAGCCCCCCAGGGACAGGGGAGACCCAGTACTTC; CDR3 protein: CASSPPGTGETQYF
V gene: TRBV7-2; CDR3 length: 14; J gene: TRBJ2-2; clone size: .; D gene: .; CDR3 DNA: TGTGCCAGCAGCTTCGGGGGTAACACCGGGGAGCTGTTTTTT; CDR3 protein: CASSFGGNTGELFF
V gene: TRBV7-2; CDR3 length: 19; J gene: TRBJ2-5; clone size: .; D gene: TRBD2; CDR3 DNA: TGTGCCAGCAGCCCAACCGACCAGCTAGCGGGGACGTCCGGGGAGACCCAGTACTTC; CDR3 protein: CASSPTDQLAGTSGETQYF
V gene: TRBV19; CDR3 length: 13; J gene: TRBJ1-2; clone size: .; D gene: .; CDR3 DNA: TGTGCCAGTGGGGACCAGGGGATCTATGGCTACACCTTC; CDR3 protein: CASGDQGIYGYTF
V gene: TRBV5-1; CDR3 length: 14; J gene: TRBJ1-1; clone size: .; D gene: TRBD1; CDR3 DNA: TGCGCCAGCAGCGGGGGACAGGGATACACTGAAGCTTTCTTT; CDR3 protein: CASSGGQGYTEAFF
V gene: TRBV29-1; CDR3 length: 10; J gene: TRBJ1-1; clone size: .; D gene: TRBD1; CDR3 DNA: TGCAGCGTCAACAGGGGGGAAGCTTTCTTT; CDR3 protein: CSVNRGEAFF
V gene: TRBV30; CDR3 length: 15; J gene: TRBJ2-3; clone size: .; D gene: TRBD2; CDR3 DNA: TGTGCCTGGAGGGGCCGCGGGGGGGCAGGAGATACGCAGTATTTT; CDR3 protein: CAWRGRGGAGDTQYF
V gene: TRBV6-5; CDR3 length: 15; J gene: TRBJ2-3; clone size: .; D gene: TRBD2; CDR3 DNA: TGTGCCAGCAGCTTCGTGGGAGGGGGCACAGATACGCAGTATTTT; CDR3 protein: CASSFVGGGTDTQYF
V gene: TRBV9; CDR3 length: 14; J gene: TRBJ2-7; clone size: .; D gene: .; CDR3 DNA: TGTGCCAGCAGCGTAGGGGGGGCGAACTACGAGCAGTACTTC; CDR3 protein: CASSVGGANYEQYF
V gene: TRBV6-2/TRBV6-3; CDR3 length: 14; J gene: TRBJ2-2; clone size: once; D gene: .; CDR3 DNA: TGTGCCAGCAGTAGGGACGCCCAGGCCGGGGAGCTGTTTTTT; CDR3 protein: CASSRDAQAGELFF